This T cell receptor (beta chain) stems from a study of T cell responses to AZD1222 COVID-19 vaccine. Study-wide background: Second-dose intervals of approximately 4 or approximately 12 weeks were pooled. General observations from the study: Following two doses of AZD1222, Spike-specific TCR breadth and depth rose.

Comment on this clone: Its antigen is still unknown.

Clones were sequenced by immunoSEQ multiplex PCR, and TCRdb holds only the in-frame ones, with some missing. The sample records approximately 190,000 clones, approximately 91% being singletons. Trimming removed 4 bases from V and 3 bases from J; junction bases left unmatched: 6. Looked up from germline, CDR1 is LNHDA and CDR2 is SQIVND (reference sequence). The CDR3 is made up of 16 amino acids. This sample comprised peripheral blood, obtained on day 0 of AZD1222 vaccination. The TCR originated in an adult in good health. V usage is TRBV19 and J usage is TRBJ1-2; TRBD1 matches at 12 bases. The chain's CDR3 is CASSNRDRGRDYGYTF. As DNA, the CDR3 is TGTGCCAGTAGTAACCGGGACAGGGGGCGCGACTATGGCTACACCTTC. Supplemented by reference TRBV19 and TRBJ1-2, the full variable domain reads DGGITQSPKYLFRKEGQNVTLSCEQNLNHDAMYWYRQDPGQGLRLIYYSQIVNDFQKGDIAEGYSVSREKKESFPLTVTSAQKNPTAFYLCASSNRDRGRDYGYTFGSGTRLTVV.